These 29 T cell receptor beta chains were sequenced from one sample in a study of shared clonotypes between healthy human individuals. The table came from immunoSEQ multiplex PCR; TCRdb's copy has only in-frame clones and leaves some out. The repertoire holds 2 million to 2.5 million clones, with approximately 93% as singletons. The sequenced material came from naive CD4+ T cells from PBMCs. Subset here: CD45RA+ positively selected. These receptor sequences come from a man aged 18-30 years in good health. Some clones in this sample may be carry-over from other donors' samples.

The CDR3 loop reads CASSYSRTGSNYEQYF. The CDR3 DNA reads as TGTGCCAGCAGTTACTCGAGGACAGGGAGTAACTACGAGCAGTACTTC. The chain recombines TRBV6-6 with TRBJ2-7; 8 positions match TRBD1. The V gene's germline CDR1 is MNHNY and CDR2 SVGAGI (reference sequence). Trimming cost V 0 bases and J 3 bases; bases outside gene matches: 7. This CDR3 has 16 residues.

CDR3 amino acids: CASSSDYGGQGITGELFF. The CDR3 DNA sequence: TGTGCCAGCAGTTCCGACTACGGGGGACAGGGGATCACCGGGGAGCTGTTTTTT. V is TRBV27 and J is TRBJ2-2; 10 bases match TRBD1. The trim removed 4 bases at V and 4 bases at J, leaving 12 bases unmatched. Per germline, CDR1 MNHEY and CDR2 SMNVEV (reference sequence). CDR3 length: 18 residues.

CDR3 nucleotide sequence: TGTGCCAGCAGCCCCGGGACCTGGGAAGATACGCAGTATTTT. Protein sequence: CASSPGTWEDTQYF. This chain links TRBV7-2 with TRBJ2-3; D possibly matches TRBD1 or TRBD2 (5 bases each). This CDR3 has 14 residues. CDR1 is SGHTA and CDR2 is FQGNSA in the germline V gene. Trimming took off 5 bases at V and 5 bases at J, with 14 bases between the two ends.

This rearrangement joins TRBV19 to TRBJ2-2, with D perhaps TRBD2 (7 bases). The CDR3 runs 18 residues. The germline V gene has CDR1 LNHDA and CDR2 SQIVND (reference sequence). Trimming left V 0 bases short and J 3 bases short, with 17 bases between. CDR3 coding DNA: TGTGCCAGTAGTATAGATCGGGGGGCGATTTTCCACACCGGGGAGCTGTTTTTT. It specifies CASSIDRGAIFHTGELFF.

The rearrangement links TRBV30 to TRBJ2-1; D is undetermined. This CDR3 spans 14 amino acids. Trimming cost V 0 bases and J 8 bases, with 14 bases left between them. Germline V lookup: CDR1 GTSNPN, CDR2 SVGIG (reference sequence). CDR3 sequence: CAWSVQVVAHEQFF. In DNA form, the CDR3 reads TGTGCCTGGAGTGTACAAGTAGTAGCCCATGAGCAGTTCTTC.

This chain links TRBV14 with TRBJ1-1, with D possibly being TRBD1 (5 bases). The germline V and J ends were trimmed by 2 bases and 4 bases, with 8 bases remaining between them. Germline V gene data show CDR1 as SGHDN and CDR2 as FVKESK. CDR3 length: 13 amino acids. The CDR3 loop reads CASSQQGGTEAFF. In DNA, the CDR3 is TGTGCCAGCAGCCAACAGGGAGGCACTGAAGCTTTCTTT.

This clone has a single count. CDR3 DNA sequence: TGCGCCAGCAGCTTGGATGGTCTGAATTCACCCCTCCACTTT. It encodes CASSLDGLNSPLHF. The V call is TRBV5-1, the J call TRBJ1-6; D unclear. Trimming shortened V by 0 bases and J by 7 bases, and 8 bases separated the two germline ends. Germline lookup yields CDR1 SGHRS and CDR2 YFSETQ. This CDR3 region has 14 residues.

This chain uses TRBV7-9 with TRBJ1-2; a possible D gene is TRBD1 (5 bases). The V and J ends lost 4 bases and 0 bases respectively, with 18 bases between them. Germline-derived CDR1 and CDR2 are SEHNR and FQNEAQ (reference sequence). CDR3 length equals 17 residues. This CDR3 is CASSSQEPGPSNYGYTF. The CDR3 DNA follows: TGTGCCAGCAGCTCACAGGAACCGGGACCCTCTAACTATGGCTACACCTTC.

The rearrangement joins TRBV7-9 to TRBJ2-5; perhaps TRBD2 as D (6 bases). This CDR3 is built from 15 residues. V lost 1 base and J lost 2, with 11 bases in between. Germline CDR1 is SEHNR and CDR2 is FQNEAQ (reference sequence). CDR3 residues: CASSLVPSGQETQYF. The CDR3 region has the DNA TGTGCCAGCAGCTTAGTTCCCAGCGGGCAAGAGACCCAGTACTTC.

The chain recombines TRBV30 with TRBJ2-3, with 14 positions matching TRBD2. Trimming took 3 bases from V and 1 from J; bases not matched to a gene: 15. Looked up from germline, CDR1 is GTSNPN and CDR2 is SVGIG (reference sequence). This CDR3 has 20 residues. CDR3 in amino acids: CAWRRWTSGRRPVGTDTQYF. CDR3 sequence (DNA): TGTGCCTGGAGGAGGTGGACTAGCGGGAGGAGGCCTGTTGGCACAGATACGCAGTATTTT.

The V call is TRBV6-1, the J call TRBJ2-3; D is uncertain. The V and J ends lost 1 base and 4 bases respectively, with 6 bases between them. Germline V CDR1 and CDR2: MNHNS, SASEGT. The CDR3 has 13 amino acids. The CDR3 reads CASSEVQPDTQYF. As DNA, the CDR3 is TGTGCCAGCAGTGAAGTGCAACCAGATACGCAGTATTTT.

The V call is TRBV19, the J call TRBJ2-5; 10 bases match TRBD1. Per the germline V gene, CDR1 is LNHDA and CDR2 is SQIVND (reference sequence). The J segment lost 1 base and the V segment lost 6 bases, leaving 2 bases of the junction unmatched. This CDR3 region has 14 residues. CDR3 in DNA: TGTGCCAGTAGCAGGGACAGGGGCCAAGAGACCCAGTACTTC. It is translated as CASSRDRGQETQYF.

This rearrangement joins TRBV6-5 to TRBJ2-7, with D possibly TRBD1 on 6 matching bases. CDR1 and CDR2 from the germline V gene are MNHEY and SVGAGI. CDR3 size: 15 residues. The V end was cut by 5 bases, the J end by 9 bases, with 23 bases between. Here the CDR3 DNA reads TGTGCCAGCAGTACCGGGACACAGAAGGGTCCAAGGCAGTACTTC. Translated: CASSTGTQKGPRQYF.

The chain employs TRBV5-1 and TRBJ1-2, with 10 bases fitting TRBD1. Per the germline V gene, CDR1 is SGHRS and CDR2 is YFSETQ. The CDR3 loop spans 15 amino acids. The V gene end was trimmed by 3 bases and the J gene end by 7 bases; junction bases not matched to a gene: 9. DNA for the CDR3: TGCGCCAGCAGCTCCCCAAAGACAGGGGGCGGTGGCTACACCTTC. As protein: CASSSPKTGGGGYTF.

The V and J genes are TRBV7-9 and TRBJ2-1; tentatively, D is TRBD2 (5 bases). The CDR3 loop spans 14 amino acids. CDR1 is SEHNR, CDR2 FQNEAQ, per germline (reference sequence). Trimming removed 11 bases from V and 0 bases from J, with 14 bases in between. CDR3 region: CAGGLRPSYNEQFF. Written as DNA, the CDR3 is TGTGCCGGCGGGCTCAGACCCTCCTACAATGAGCAGTTCTTC.

In DNA form, the CDR3 reads TGTGCCAGCTCATCAACCAAGACGGAGAGCTCTGGGGCCAACGTCCTGACTTTC. Translated: CASSSTKTESSGANVLTF. The gene calls are TRBV18 and TRBJ2-6; D not resolved. The V and J ends lost 5 bases and 0 bases respectively, with 17 bases between them. Germline CDR1 KGHSH, CDR2 LQKENI. The CDR3 has 18 residues.

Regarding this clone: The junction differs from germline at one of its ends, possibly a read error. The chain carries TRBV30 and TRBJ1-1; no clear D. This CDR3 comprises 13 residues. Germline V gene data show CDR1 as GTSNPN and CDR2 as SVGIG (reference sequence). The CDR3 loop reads CVISRRTNTEAFF. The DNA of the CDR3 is TGCGTCATATCGCGAAGGACGAACACTGAAGCTTTCTTT.

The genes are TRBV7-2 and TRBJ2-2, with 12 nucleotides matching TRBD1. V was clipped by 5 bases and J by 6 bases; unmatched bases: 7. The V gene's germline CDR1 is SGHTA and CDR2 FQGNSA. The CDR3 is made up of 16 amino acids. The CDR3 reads CASSRWGQGAPGELFF. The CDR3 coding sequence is TGTGCCAGCAGCCGTTGGGGACAGGGGGCGCCCGGGGAGCTGTTTTTT.

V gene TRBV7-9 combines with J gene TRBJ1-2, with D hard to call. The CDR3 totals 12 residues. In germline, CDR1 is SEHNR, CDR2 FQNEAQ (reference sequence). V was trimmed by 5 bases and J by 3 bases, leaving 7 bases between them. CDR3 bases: TGTGCCAGCAGCCCAGAGGACTATGGCTACACCTTC. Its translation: CASSPEDYGYTF. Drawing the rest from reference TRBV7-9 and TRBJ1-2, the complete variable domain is DTGVSQNPRHKITKRGQNVTFRCDPISEHNRLYWYRQTLGQGPEFLTYFQNEAQLEKSRLLSDRFSAERPKGSFSTLEIQRTEQGDSAMYLCASSPEDYGYTFGSGTRLTVV.

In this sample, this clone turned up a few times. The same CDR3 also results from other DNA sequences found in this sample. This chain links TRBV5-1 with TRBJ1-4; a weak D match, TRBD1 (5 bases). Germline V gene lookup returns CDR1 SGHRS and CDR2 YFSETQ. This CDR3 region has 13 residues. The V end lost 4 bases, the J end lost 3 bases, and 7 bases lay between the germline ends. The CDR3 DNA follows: TGCGCCAGCAGCCCGGGGCCTAATGAAAAACTGTTTTTT. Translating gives CASSPGPNEKLFF.

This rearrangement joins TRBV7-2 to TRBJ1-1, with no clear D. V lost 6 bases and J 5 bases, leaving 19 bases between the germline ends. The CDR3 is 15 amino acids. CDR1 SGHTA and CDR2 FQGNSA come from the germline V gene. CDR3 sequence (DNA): TGTGCCAGCAGTCAAACCCTCCTCACAGATACTGAAGCTTTCTTT. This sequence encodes CASSQTLLTDTEAFF.

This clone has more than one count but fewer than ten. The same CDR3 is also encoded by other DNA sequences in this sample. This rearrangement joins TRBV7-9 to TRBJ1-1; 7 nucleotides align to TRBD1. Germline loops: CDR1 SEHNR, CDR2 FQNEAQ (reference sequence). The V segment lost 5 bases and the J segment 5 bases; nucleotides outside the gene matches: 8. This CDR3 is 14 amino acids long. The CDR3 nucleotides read TGTGCCAGCAGCCCTAGACAGGGAAGGACTGAAGCTTTCTTT. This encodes CASSPRQGRTEAFF.

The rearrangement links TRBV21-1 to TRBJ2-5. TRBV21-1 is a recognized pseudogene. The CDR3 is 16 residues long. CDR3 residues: CASSNALSGGEETQYF. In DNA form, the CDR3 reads TGTGCCAGCAGCAACGCTCTTTCCGGGGGCGAAGAGACCCAGTACTTC.

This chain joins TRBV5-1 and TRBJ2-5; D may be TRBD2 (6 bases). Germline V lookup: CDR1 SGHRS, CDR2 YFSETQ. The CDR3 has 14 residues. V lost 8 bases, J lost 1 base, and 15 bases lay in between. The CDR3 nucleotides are TGCGCCAGTTACCCCGGGGGAAGCCAAGAGACCCAGTACTTC. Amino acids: CASYPGGSQETQYF.

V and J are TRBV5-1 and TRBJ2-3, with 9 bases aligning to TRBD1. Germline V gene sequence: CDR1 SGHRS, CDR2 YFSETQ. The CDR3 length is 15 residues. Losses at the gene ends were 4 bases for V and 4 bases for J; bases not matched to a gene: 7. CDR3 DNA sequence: TGCGCCAGCAGCACGGGACAGGGTAGTCCAGATACGCAGTATTTT. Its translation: CASSTGQGSPDTQYF.

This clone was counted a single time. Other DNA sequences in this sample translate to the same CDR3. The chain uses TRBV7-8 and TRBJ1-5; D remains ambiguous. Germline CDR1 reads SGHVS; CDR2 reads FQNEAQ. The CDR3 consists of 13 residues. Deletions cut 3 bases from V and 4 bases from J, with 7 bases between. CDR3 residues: CASSFGGNQPQHF. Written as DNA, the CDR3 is TGTGCCAGCAGCTTCGGAGGGAATCAGCCCCAGCATTTT.

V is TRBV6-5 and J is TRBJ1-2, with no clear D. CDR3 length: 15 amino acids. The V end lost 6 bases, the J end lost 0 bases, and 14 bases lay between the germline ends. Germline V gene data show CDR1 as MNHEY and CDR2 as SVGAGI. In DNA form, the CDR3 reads TGTGCCAGCAGCCCACGGGGAATACCTAACTATGGCTACACCTTC. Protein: CASSPRGIPNYGYTF.

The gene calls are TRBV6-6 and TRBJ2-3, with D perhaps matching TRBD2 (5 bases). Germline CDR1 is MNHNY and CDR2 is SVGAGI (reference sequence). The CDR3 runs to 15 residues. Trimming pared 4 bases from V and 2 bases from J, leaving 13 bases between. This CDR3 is CASSSSWRATDTQYF. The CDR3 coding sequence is TGTGCCAGCAGTTCCTCTTGGCGGGCCACAGATACGCAGTATTTT.

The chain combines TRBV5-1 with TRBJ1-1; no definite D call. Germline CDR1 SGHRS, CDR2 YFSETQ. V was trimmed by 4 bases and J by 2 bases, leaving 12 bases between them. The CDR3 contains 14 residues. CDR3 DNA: TGCGCCAGCAGCCAGGTGGACGGTAACACTGAAGCTTTCTTT. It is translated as CASSQVDGNTEAFF.